This TCR beta chain emerged from a study of PD-1 blockade in classical Hodgkin lymphoma. Noted time point: cycle 4 day 1 (C4D1), after more than five weeks of nivolumab. Relapse after autologous stem cell transplantation occurred in every patient, and brentuximab vedotin exposure varied. This clone appeared a single time. TCRdb keeps only in-frame clones here, not all; method: immunoSEQ multiplex PCR. The sample contains approximately 65,000 clones, approximately 92% of which appear only once. Sequencing used peripheral blood mononuclear cells (PBMCs), obtained before the fourth cycle of nivolumab. This clonotype was sampled from a human donor with classical Hodgkin lymphoma.

The CDR3 region is CASSVGGSSTDTQYF. The CDR3, as DNA: TGTGCCAGCAGCGTCGGTGGATCTAGCACAGATACGCAGTATTTT. The chain uses TRBV9 and TRBJ2-3; D remains ambiguous. The germline V gene encodes CDR1 SGDLS and CDR2 YYNGEE. Trimming shortened V by 2 bases and J by 0 bases, and 10 bases separated the two germline ends. CDR3 length: 15 amino acids. Drawing the rest from reference TRBV9 and TRBJ2-3, the complete variable domain is DSGVTQTPKHLITATGQRVTLRCSPRSGDLSVYWYQQSLDQGLQFLIQYYNGEERAKGNILERFSAQQFPDLHSELNLSSLELGDSALYFCASSVGGSSTDTQYFGPGTRLTVL.